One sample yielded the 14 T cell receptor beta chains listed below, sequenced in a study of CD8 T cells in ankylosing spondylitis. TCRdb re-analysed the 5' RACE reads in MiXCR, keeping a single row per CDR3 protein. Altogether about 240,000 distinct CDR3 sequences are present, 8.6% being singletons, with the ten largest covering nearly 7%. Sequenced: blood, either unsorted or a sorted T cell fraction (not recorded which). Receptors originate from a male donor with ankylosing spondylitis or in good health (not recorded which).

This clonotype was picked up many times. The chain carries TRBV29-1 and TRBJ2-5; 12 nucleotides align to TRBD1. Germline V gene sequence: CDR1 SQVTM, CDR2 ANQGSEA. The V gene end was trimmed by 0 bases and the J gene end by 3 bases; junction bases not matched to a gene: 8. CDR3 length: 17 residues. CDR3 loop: CSVEDWGQGALKETQYF. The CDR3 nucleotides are TGCAGCGTTGAAGATTGGGGACAGGGGGCCTTAAAAGAGACCCAGTACTTC.

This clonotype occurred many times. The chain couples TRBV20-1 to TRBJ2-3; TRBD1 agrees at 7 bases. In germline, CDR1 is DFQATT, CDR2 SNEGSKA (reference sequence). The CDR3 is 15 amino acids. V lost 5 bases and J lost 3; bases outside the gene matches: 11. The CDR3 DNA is TGCAGTGCTGGGGACAGCCGGACTTCAACAGATACGCAGTATTTT. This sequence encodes CSAGDSRTSTDTQYF.

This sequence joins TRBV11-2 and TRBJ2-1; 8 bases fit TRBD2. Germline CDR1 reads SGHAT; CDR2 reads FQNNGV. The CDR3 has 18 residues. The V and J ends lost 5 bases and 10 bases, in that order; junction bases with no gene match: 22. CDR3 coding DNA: TGTGCCAGCAGCCCCGAGGGAACCGGGACTAGAATTATGAGGGAGCAGTTCTTC. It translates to CASSPEGTGTRIMREQFF.

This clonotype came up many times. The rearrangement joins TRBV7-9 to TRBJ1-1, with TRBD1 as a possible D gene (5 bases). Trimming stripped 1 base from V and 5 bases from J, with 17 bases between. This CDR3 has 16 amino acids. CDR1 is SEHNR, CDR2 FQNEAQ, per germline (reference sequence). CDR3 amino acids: CASSLVREGRPTEAFF. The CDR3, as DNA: TGTGCCAGCAGCTTAGTAAGAGAGGGGCGTCCTACTGAAGCTTTCTTT.

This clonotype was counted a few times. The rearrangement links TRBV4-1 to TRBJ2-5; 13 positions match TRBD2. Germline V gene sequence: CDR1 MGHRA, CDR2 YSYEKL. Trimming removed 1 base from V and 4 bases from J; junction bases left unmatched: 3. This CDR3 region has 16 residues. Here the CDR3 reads CASSQGLAGGRETQYF. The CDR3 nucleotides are TGCGCCAGCAGCCAAGGACTAGCGGGAGGTAGAGAGACCCAGTACTTC.

CDR3 in amino acids: CASSDRGSTQNEQFF. CDR3 in DNA: TGTGCCAGCAGTGACCGTGGGTCTACCCAAAATGAGCAGTTCTTC. The V gene is TRBV6-4, the J gene TRBJ2-1; D gene uncertain. The germline CDR1 and CDR2 sequences are MRHNA and SNTAGT. The CDR3 loop spans 15 amino acids. V lost 2 bases to trimming and J lost 7 bases, with 15 bases between them.

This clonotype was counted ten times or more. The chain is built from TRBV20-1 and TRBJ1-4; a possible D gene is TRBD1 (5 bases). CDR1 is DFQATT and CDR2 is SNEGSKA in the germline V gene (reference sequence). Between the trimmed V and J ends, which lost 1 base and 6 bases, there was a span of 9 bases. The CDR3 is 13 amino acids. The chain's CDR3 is CSARVGGDEKLFF. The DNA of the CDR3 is TGCAGTGCTAGAGTGGGGGGAGATGAAAAACTGTTTTTT.

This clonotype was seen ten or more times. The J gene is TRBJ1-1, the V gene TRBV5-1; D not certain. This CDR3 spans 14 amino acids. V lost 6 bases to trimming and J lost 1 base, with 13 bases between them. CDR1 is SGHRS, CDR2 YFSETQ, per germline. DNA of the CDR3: TGCGCCAGCACCCTTGCGCGGGGGAACACTGAAGCTTTCTTT. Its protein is CASTLARGNTEAFF.

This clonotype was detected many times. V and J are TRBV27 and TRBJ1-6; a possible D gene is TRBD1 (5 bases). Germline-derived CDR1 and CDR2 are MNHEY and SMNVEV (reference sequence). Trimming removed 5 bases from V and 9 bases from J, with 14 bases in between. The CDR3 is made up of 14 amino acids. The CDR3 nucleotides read TGTGCCAGCAGTACTGGGACCGGTGGTTCACCCCTCCACTTT. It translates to CASSTGTGGSPLHF.

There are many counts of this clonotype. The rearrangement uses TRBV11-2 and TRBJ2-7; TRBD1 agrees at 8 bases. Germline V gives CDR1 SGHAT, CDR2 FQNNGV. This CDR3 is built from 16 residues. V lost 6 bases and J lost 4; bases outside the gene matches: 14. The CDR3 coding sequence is TGTGCCAGCAGTTCCATTCAGGGGGCTGACGGTTACGAGCAGTACTTC. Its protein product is CASSSIQGADGYEQYF.

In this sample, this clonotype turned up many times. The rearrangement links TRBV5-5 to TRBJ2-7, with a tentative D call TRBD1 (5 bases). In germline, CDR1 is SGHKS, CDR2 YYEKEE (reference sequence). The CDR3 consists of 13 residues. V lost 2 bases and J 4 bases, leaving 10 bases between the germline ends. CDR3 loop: CASSFIQEYEQYF. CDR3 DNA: TGTGCCAGCAGCTTTATACAGGAGTACGAGCAGTACTTC. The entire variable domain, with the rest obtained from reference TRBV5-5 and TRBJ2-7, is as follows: DAGVTQSPTHLIKTRGQQVTLRCSPISGHKSVSWYQQVLGQGPQFIFQYYEKEERGRGNFPDRFSARQFPNYSSELNVNALLLGDSALYLCASSFIQEYEQYFGPGTRLTVT.

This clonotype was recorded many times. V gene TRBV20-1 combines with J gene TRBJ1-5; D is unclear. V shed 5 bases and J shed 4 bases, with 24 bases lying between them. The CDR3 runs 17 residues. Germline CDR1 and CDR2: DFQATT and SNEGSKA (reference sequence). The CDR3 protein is CSAPTDPGLGVNQPQHF. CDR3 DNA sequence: TGCAGTGCTCCGACCGATCCGGGTCTTGGTGTAAATCAGCCCCAGCATTTT.

DNA of the CDR3: TGTGCCAGCAGCTTAGCGTTTGGCGGGAACACAGATACGCAGTATTTT. It codes for CASSLAFGGNTDTQYF. The rearrangement uses TRBV7-2 and TRBJ2-3; possible D gene TRBD2, 6 bases. CDR1 and CDR2 from the germline V gene are SGHTA and FQGNSA. Trimming stripped 0 bases from V and 2 bases from J, with 12 bases between. The CDR3 has 16 amino acids.

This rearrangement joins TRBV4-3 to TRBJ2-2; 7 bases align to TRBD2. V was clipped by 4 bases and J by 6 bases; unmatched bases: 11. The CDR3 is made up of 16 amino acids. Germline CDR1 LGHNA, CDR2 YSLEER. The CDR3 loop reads CASSPSSTSLSGELFF. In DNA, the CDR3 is TGCGCCAGCAGCCCAAGCTCGACTAGCCTCTCCGGGGAGCTGTTTTTT.